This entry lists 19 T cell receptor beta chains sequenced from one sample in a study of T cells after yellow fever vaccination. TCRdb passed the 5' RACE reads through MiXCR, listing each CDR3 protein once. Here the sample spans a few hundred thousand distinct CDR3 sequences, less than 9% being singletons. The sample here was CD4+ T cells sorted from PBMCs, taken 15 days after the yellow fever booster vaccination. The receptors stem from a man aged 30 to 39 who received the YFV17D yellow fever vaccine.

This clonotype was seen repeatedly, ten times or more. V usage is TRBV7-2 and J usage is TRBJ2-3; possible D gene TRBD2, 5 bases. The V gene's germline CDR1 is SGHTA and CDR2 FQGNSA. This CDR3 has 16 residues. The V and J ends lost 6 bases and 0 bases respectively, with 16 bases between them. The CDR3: CASSHRAGGSTDTQYF. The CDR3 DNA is TGTGCCAGCAGTCACCGGGCGGGCGGGAGCACAGATACGCAGTATTTT.

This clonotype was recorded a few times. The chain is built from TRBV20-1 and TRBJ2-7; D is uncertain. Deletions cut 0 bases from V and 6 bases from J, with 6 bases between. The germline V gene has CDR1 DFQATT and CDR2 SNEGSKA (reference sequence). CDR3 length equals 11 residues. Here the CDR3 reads CSARDGSEQYF. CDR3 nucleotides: TGCAGTGCTAGAGATGGCAGCGAGCAGTACTTC.

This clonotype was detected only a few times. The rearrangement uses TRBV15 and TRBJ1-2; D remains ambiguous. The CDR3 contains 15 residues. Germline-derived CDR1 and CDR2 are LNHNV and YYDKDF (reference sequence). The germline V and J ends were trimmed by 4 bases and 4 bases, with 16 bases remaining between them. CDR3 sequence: CATSNGNRRAYGYTF. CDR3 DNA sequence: TGTGCCACCAGCAATGGGAACCGAAGGGCCTATGGCTACACCTTC.

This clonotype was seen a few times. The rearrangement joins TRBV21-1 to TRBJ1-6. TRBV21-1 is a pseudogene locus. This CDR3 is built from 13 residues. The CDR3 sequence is CASSGRANSPLHF. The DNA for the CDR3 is TGTGCCAGCAGCGGCAGGGCGAATTCACCCCTCCACTTT.

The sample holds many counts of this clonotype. Here the CDR3 reads CSVERVGDTEAFF. CDR3 sequence (DNA): TGCAGCGTTGAGAGGGTCGGGGACACTGAAGCTTTCTTT. This sequence joins TRBV29-1 and TRBJ1-1; D gene uncertain. Trimming left V 3 bases short and J 3 bases short, with 11 bases between. The CDR3 is 13 residues long. Per germline, CDR1 SQVTM and CDR2 ANQGSEA. Using reference TRBV29-1 and TRBJ1-1 for the parts outside the CDR3, the full variable domain is SAVISQKPSRDICQRGTSLTIQCQVDSQVTMMFWYRQQPGQSLTLIATANQGSEATYESGFVIDKFPISRPNLTFSTLTVSNMSPEDSSIYLCSVERVGDTEAFFGQGTRLTVV.

CDR3 loop: CASTPGLAGVEQFF. The CDR3, as DNA: TGTGCCAGCACCCCAGGACTAGCGGGAGTTGAGCAGTTCTTC. J is TRBJ2-1 and V is TRBV6-2 or TRBV6-3; 13 bases fit TRBD2. Germline lookup yields CDR1 MNHEY and CDR2 SVGEGT. The junction had 6 bases not matched to a gene; V was cut back by 7 bases and J by 9 bases. The CDR3 is made up of 14 amino acids.

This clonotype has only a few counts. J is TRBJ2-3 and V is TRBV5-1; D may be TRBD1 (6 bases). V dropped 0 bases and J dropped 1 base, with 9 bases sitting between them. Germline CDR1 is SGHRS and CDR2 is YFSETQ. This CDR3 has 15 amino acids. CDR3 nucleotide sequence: TGCGCCAGCAGCTTGGGGACAGTAGGCACAGATACGCAGTATTTT. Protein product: CASSLGTVGTDTQYF. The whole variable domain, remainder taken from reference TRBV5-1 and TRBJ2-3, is KAGVTQTPRYLIKTRGQQVTLSCSPISGHRSVSWYQQTPGQGLQFLFEYFSETQRNKGNFPGRFSGRQFSNSRSEMNVSTLELGDSALYLCASSLGTVGTDTQYFGPGTRLTVL.

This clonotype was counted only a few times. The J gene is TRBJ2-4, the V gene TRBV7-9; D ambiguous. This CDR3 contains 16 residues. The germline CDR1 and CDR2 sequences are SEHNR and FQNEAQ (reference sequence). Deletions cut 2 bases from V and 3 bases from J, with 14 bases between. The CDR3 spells CASSLILGKGKNIQYF. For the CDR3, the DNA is TGTGCCAGCAGCTTAATCCTAGGGAAAGGCAAAAACATTCAGTACTTC.

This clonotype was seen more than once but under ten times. CDR3 coding DNA: TGTGCCCATTCTCACAGGGGAGAGCAGTACTTC. It specifies CAHSHRGEQYF. This rearrangement joins TRBV30 to TRBJ2-7; 7 positions agree with TRBD1. The J segment lost 7 bases and the V segment lost 8 bases, leaving 8 bases of the junction unmatched. Germline assignment: CDR1 GTSNPN and CDR2 SVGIG (reference sequence). The CDR3 totals 11 residues. Full variable domain (missing parts from reference TRBV30 and TRBJ2-7): SQTIHQWPATLVQPVGSPLSLECTVEGTSNPNLYWYRQAAGRGLQLLFYSVGIGQISSEVPQNLSASRPQDRQFILSSKKLLLSDSGFYLCAHSHRGEQYFGPGTRLTVT.

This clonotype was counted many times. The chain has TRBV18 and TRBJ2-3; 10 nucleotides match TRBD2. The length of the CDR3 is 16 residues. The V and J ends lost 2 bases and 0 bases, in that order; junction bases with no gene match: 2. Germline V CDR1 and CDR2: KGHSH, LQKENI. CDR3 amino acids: CASSPIAGGSTDTQYF. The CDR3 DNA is TGTGCCAGCTCACCAATAGCGGGAGGAAGCACAGATACGCAGTATTTT.

The CDR3 sequence is CAISEPSTEAFF. The CDR3 nucleotides read TGTGCCATCAGTGAACCATCGACTGAAGCTTTCTTT. V usage is TRBV10-3 and J usage is TRBJ1-1; D remains ambiguous. Germline-derived CDR1 and CDR2 are ENHRY and SYGVKD. Trimming removed 3 bases at V and 5 bases at J, with 7 bases between. The CDR3 is 12 residues long.

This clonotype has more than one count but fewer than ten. This CDR3 reads CASARDGGAGNNEQFF. CDR3 nucleotides: TGTGCCAGCGCAAGGGATGGGGGGGCTGGTAACAATGAGCAGTTCTTC. The gene calls are TRBV7-2 and TRBJ2-1; TRBD2 is a possible D gene (7 bases). CDR3 length: 16 amino acids. The germline CDR1 and CDR2 sequences are SGHTA and FQGNSA. V lost 8 bases and J 5 bases, leaving 22 bases between the germline ends. The full variable domain, rest sourced from reference TRBV7-2 and TRBJ2-1, is GAGVSQSPSNKVTEKGKDVELRCDPISGHTALYWYRQSLGQGLEFLIYFQGNSAPDKSGLPSDRFSAERTGGSVSTLTIQRTQQEDSAVYLCASARDGGAGNNEQFFGPGTRLTVL.

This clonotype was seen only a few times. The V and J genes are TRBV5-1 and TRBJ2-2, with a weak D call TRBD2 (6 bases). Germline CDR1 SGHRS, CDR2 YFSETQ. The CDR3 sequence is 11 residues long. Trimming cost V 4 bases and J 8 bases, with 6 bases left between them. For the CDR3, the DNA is TGCGCCAGCAGCCGGGAGGGGGAGCTGTTTTTT. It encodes CASSREGELFF.

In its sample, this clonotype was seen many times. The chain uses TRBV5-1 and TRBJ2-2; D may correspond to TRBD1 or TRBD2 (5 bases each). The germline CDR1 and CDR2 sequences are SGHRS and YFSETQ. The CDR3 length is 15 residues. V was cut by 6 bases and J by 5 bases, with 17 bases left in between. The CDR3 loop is CASIRGADPTGELFF. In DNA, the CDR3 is TGCGCCAGCATCAGAGGGGCAGACCCAACCGGGGAGCTGTTTTTT.

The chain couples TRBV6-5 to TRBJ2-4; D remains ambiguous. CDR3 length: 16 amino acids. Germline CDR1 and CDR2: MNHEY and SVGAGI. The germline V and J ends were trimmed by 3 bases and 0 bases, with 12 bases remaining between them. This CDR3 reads CASSYVNSLAKNIQYF. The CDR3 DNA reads TGTGCCAGCAGTTATGTGAATTCGTTAGCCAAAAACATTCAGTACTTC.

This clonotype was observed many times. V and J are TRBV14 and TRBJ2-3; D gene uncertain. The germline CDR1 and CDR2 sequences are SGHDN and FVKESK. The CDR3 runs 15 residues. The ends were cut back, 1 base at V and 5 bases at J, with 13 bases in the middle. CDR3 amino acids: CASSQGGVGGDTQYF. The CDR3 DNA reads TGTGCCAGCAGCCAAGGAGGAGTGGGTGGAGATACGCAGTATTTT.

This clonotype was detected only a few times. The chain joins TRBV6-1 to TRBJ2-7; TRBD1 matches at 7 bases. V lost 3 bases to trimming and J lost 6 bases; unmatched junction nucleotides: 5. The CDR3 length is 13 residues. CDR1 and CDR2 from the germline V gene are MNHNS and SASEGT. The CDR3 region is CASSETGIGEQYF. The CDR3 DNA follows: TGTGCCAGCAGTGAGACAGGGATAGGCGAGCAGTACTTC.

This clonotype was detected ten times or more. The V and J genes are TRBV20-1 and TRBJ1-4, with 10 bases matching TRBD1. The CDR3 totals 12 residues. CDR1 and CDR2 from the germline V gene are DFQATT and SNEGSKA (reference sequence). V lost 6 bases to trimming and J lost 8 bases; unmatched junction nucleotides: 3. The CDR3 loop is CSAGDRGEKLFF. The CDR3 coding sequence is TGCAGTGCCGGGGACAGGGGAGAAAAACTGTTTTTT.

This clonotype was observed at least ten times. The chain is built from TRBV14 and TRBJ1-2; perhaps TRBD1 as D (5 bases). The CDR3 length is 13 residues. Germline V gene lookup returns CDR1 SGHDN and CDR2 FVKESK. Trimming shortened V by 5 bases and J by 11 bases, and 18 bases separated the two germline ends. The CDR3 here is CASSEQVLSWYTF. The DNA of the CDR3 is TGTGCCAGCAGCGAACAGGTTCTGAGTTGGTACACCTTC. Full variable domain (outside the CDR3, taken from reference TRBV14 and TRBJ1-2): EAGVTQFPSHSVIEKGQTVTLRCDPISGHDNLYWYRRVMGKEIKFLLHFVKESKQDESGMPNNRFLAERTGGTYSTLKVQPAELEDSGVYFCASSEQVLSWYTFGSGTRLTVV.